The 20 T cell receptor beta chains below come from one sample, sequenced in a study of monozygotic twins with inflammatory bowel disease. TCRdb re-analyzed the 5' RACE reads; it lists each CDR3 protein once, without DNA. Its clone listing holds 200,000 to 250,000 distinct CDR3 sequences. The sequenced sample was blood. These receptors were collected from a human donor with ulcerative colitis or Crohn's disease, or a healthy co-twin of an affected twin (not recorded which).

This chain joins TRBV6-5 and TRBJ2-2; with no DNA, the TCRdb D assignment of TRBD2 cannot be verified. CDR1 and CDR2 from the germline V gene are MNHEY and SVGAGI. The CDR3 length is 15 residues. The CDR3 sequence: CASSYGDFTIGELFF.

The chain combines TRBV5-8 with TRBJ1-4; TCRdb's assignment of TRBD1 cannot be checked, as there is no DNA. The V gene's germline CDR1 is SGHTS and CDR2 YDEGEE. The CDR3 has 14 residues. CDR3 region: CASPKDRRHEKLFF.

CDR3 amino acids: CASSDSGGTKAFF. The gene calls are TRBV25-1 and TRBJ1-1. CDR1 and CDR2 (germline): MGHDK, SYGVNS. The CDR3 totals 13 residues.

CDR3 residues: CASSAAGTGNNEQFF. The gene calls are TRBV18 and TRBJ2-1; the D call from TCRdb, TRBD1, cannot be confirmed without DNA. The CDR3 runs to 15 residues. The germline CDR1 and CDR2 sequences are KGHSH and LQKENI.

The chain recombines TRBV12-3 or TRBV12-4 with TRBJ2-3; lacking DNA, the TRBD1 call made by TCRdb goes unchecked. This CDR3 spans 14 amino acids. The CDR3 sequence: CASSSQGVADTQYF.

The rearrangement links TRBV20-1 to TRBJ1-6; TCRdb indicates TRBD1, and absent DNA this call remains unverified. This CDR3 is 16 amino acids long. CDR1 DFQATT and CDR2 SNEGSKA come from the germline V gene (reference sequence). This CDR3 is CSAREGVSDYNSPLHF.

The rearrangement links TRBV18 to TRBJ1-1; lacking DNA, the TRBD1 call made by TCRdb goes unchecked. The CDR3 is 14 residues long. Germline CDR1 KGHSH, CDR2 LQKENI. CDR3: CASSPEQGHTEAFF.

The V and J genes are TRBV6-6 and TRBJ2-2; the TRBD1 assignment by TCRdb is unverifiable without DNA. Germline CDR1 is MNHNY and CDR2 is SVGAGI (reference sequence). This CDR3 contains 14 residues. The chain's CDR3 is CASSLGTVTGELFF.

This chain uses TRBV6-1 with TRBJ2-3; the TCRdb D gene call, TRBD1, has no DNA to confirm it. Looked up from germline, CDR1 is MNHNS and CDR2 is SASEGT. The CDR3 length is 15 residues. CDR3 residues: CASTRSGGPTDTQYF.

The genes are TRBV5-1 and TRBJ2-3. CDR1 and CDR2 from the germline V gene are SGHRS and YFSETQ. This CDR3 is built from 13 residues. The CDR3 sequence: CASRMAGTDTQYF.

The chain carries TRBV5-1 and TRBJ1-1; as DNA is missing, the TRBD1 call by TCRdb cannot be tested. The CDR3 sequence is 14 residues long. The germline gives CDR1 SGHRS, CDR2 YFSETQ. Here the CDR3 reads CASSLEGRSTEAFF.

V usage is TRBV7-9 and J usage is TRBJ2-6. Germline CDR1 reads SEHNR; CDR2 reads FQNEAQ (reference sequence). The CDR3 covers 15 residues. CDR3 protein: CASSFARSGANVLTF.

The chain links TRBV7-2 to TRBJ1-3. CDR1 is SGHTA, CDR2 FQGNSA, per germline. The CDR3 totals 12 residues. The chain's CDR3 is CASSLGQDTIYF. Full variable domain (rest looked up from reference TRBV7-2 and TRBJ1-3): GAGVSQSPSNKVTEKGKDVELRCDPISGHTALYWYRQSLGQGLEFLIYFQGNSAPDKSGLPSDRFSAERTGGSVSTLTIQRTQQEDSAVYLCASSLGQDTIYFGEGSWLTVV.

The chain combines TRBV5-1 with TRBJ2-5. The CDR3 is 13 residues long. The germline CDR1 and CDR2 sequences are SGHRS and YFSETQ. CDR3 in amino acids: CASSVGLQETQYF.

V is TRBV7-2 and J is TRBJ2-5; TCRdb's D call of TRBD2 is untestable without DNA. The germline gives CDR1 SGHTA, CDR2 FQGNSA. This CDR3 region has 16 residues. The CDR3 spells CASSLLAGGSQETQYF.

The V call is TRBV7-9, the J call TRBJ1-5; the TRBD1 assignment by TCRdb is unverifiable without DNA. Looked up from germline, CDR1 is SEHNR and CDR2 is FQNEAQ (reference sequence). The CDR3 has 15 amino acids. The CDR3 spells CASSRGQGGGQLQHF.

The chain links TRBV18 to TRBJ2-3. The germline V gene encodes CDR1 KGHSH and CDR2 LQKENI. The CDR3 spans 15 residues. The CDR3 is CASSKSLASTDTQYF.

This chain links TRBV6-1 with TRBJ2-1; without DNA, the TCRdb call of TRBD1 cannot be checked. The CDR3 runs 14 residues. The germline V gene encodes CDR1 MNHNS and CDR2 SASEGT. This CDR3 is CASRRQGAGNEQFF.

The CDR3 sequence: CASSLVVDTEAFF. The chain is built from TRBV5-1 and TRBJ1-1. This CDR3 has 13 residues. CDR1 SGHRS and CDR2 YFSETQ come from the germline V gene.

CDR3 region: CASSFGAEVTEAFF. V usage is TRBV5-5 and J usage is TRBJ1-1. This CDR3 region has 14 residues. Germline assignment: CDR1 SGHKS and CDR2 YYEKEE (reference sequence).